By share, the clone carrying this TCR beta chain counts as medium-sized (0.01 to 0.1%). Assay used: immunoSEQ multiplex PCR; TCRdb lists only in-frame clones, some missing. Found here are more than 9,500 clones, 75% to 90% of them singletons; the top ten hold over 13%. The length of the CDR3 is 11 residues. With 3 bases removed from V and 3 bases from J, the gap between germline ends came to 0 bases. Per germline, CDR1 SGDLS and CDR2 YYNGEE. The data are from a study of OX40 agonist ivuxolimab in advanced cancers. Study-level information: Administration of intravenous ivuxolimab to patients occurred every 2 weeks at 0.01 to 10 mg/kg. Earlier treatment with anti-PD-1, anti-PD-L1 or anti-CTLA-4 was permitted, and roughly 40% had received some.

This TCR was sampled from an adult with an advanced solid tumor such as melanoma, head and neck, liver or kidney cancer. The sequences come from CD4+ or CD8+ T cells sorted from blood, collected in a trial of the OX40 agonist ivuxolimab. J is TRBJ2-2 and V is TRBV9; the D is unclear. CDR3 amino acids: CASSDTGELFF. The CDR3 DNA follows: TGTGCCAGCAGCGACACCGGGGAGCTGTTTTTT.